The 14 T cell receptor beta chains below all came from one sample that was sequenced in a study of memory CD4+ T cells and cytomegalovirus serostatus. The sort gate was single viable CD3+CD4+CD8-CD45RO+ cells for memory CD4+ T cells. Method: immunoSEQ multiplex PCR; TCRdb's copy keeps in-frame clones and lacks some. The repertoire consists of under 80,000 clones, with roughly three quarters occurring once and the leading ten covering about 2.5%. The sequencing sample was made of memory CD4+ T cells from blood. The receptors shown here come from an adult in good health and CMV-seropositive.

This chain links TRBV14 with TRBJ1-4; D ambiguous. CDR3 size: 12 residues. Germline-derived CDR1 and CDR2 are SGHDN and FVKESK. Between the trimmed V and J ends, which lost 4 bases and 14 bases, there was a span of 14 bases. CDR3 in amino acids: CASSPRPPLLFF. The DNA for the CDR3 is TGTGCCAGCAGCCCTCGACCGCCTCTGCTGTTTTTT.

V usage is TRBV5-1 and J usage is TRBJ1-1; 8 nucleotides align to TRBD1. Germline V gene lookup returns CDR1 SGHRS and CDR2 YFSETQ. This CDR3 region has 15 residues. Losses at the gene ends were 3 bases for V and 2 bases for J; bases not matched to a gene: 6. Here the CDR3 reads CASSWTGTGNTEAFF. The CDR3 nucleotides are TGCGCCAGCAGCTGGACCGGGACAGGCAACACTGAAGCTTTCTTT.

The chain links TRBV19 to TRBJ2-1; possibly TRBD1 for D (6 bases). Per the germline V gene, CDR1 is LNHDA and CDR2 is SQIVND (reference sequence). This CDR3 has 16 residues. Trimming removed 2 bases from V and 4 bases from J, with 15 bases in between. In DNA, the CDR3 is TGTGCCAGTAGTATATCGGACAGCGGATTTTACAATGAGCAGTTCTTC. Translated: CASSISDSGFYNEQFF.

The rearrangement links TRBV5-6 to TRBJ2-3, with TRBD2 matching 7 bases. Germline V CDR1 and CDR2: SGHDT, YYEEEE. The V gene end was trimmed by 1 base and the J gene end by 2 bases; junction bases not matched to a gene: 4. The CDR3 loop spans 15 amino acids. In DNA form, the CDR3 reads TGTGCCAGCAGCTTGTTGCGGGGGAACACAGATACGCAGTATTTT. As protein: CASSLLRGNTDTQYF. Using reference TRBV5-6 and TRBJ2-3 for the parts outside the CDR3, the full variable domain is DAGVTQSPTHLIKTRGQQVTLRCSPKSGHDTVSWYQQALGQGPQFIFQYYEEEERQRGNFPDRFSGHQFPNYSSELNVNALLLGDSALYLCASSLLRGNTDTQYFGPGTRLTVL.

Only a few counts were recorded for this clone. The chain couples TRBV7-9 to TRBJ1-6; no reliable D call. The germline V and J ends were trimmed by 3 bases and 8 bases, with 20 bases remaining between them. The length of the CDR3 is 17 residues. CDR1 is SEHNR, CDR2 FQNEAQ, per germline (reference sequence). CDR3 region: CASSFGGPLPEDSPLHF. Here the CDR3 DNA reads TGTGCCAGCAGCTTTGGAGGGCCCCTACCTGAGGATTCACCCCTCCACTTT.

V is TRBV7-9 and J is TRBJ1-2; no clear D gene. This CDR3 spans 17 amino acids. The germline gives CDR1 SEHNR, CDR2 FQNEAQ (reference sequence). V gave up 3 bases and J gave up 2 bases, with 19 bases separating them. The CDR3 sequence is CASSFSPGDRPNYGYTF. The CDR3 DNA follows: TGTGCCAGCAGCTTTTCGCCGGGAGACCGGCCCAACTATGGCTACACCTTC.

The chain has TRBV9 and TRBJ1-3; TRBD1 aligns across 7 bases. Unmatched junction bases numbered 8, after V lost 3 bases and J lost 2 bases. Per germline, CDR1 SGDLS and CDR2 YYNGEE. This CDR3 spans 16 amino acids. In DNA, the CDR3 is TGTGCCAGCAGCGAGCTGACAGGGTCGGCTGGAAACACCATATATTTT. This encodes CASSELTGSAGNTIYF.

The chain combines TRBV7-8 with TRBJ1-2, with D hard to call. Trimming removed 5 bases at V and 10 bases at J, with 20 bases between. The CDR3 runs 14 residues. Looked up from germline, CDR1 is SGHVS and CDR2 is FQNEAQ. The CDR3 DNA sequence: TGTGCCAGCAGCCAATTAGGAGGCAGGAGGTCCTACACCTTC. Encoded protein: CASSQLGGRRSYTF. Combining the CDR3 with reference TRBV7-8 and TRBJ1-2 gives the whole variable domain GAGVSQSPRYKVAKRGQDVALRCDPISGHVSLFWYQQALGQGPEFLTYFQNEAQLDKSGLPSDRFFAERPEGSVSTLKIQRTQQEDSAVYLCASSQLGGRRSYTFGSGTRLTVV.

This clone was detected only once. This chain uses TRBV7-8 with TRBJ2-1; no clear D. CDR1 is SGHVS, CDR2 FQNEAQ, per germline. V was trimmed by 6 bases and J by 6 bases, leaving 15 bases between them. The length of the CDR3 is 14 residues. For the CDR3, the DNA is TGTGCCAGCAGGAAATCTGTAACGCCCAATGAGCAGTTCTTC. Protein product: CASRKSVTPNEQFF.

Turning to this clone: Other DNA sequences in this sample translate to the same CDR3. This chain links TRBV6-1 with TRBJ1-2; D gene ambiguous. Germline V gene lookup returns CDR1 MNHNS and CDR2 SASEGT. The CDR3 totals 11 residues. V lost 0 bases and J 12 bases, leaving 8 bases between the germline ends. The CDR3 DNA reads TGTGCCAGCAGTGAAGCGGAAAGGGACACCTTC. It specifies CASSEAERDTF.

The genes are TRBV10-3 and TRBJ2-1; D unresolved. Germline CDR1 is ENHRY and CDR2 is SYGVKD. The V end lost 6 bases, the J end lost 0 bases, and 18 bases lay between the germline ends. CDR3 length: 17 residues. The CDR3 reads CAISKSGGRSSYNEQFF. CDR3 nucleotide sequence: TGTGCCATCAGCAAGTCAGGCGGTCGAAGCTCCTACAATGAGCAGTTCTTC.

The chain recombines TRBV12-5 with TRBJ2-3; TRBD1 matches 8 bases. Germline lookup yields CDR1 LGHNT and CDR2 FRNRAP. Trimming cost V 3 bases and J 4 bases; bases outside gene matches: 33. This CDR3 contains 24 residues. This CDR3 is CASGLVLGTGLSRTGLKRADTQYF. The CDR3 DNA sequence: TGTGCTAGTGGTTTAGTTTTAGGGACAGGCCTTAGTCGAACCGGGCTTAAAAGGGCAGATACGCAGTATTTT.

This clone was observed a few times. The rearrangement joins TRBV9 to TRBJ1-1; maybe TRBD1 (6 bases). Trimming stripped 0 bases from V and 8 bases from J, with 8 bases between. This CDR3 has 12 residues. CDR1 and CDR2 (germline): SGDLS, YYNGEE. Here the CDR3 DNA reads TGTGCCAGCAGCGTAGTGGACAGAGAAGCTTTCTTT. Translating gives CASSVVDREAFF.

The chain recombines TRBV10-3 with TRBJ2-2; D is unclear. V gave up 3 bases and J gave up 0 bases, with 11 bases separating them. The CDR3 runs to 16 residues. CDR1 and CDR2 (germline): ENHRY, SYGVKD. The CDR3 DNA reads TGTGCCATCAGTGACAGCACGACCGCGAACACCGGGGAGCTGTTTTTT. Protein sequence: CAISDSTTANTGELFF.